A selection of T cell receptor beta chains follows, all from one sample in a study of cytomegalovirus exposure and HLA in healthy donors. Produced via immunoSEQ multiplex PCR; TCRdb's table is partial and in-frame only. Of roughly 230,000 clones listed, 80% to 95% are singletons. Sequencing was performed on PBMCs. These receptors all stem from a girl aged 2-9 years in good health and CMV-seronegative. Both conserved end residues are part of each CDR3. D genes are given only for firm matches. Part of the rows lack a size; the others show once, few, many or a class for expanded clones.

CDR3nt,CDR3aa,abundance,d_gene,j_gene,v_gene
TGTGCCAGCAGGAGGACTAGCACAGATACGCAGTATTTT,CASRRTSTDTQYF,NA,NA,TRBJ2-3,TRBV5-5
TGTGCCAGCAGACTAGCTTCGTACAATGAGCAGTTCTTC,CASRLASYNEQFF,NA,NA,TRBJ2-1,TRBV6-5
TGTGCCATCAGCCGCCCGGGACTAGCGGGACAAGAGACCCAGTACTTC,CAISRPGLAGQETQYF,NA,TRBD2,TRBJ2-5,TRBV10-3
TGTGCCAGCAGCGAACAGGGTTTCTCTGGAAACACCATATATTTT,CASSEQGFSGNTIYF,once,NA,TRBJ1-3,TRBV7-2
TGTGCCATCCAGGGGGGCAGCGACACTGAAGCTTTCTTT,CAIQGGSDTEAFF,NA,TRBD1,TRBJ1-1,TRBV10-3
TGCGCCAGCAAAAACTCGACAGGGATCGTCTACGAGCAGTACTTC,CASKNSTGIVYEQYF,NA,TRBD1,TRBJ2-7,TRBV5-1
TGTGCCAGCAGCAGTGGACAGAATAATTCACCCCTCCACTTT,CASSSGQNNSPLHF,NA,NA,TRBJ1-6,TRBV5-5
TGTGCCAGCAGCGGAGGACTAGCGGGGGGAAACTACGAGCAGTACTTC,CASSGGLAGGNYEQYF,NA,TRBD2,TRBJ2-7,TRBV9
TGTGCCAGCAGTTACTCGGGGGCGGATCAGCCCCAGCATTTT,CASSYSGADQPQHF,NA,NA,TRBJ1-5,TRBV6-5
TGTGCCAGCGTCCCCGGGGTTAACAATGAGCAGTTCTTC,CASVPGVNNEQFF,once,NA,TRBJ2-1,TRBV7-8
TGCGCCAGCAGCTTGAGGCCAGGGAACACTGAAGCTTTCTTT,CASSLRPGNTEAFF,NA,NA,TRBJ1-1,TRBV5-1
TGTGCCAGCAGCCTAAATTTCAATGAGCAGTTCTTC,CASSLNFNEQFF,NA,NA,TRBJ2-1,TRBV7-8
TGTGCCAGCAGTTACTCGTTATCGGGGTGGGGCAATGAGCAGTTCTTC,CASSYSLSGWGNEQFF,NA,NA,TRBJ2-1,TRBV6-5
TGTGCCAGCAGCCCGGGCACTGAAGCTTTCTTT,CASSPGTEAFF,NA,NA,TRBJ1-1,TRBV11-2
TGTGCCAGCAGCGAGCGGACAGGGTTGAATGAAAAACTGTTTTTT,CASSERTGLNEKLFF,NA,TRBD1,TRBJ1-4,TRBV9
TGTGCCAGCAGCGTAGACAGGGCTAGGGATACGCAGTATTTT,CASSVDRARDTQYF,NA,NA,TRBJ2-3,TRBV9
TGTGCCATCACCCCGGACACCTCCTACGAGCAGTACTTC,CAITPDTSYEQYF,NA,NA,TRBJ2-7,TRBV10-3
TGTGCCAGCAGCTTCGGACAGGGCCCCTACGAGCAGTACTTC,CASSFGQGPYEQYF,NA,TRBD1,TRBJ2-7,TRBV11-1
TGTGCCAGCAGCTTAGCGTCTTCTTCTAGACTAGTACAAGAGACCCAGTACTTC,CASSLASSSRLVQETQYF,NA,NA,TRBJ2-5,TRBV7-6
TGTGCCAGCAGCAAAAGGGCGGGGGGGAACACCGGGGAGCTGTTTTTT,CASSKRAGGNTGELFF,once,NA,TRBJ2-2,TRBV21-1
TGTGCCAGCAGCTCCCTCGGGGGAACGTACAATGAGCAGTTCTTC,CASSSLGGTYNEQFF,few,NA,TRBJ2-1,TRBV5-6
TGCGCCAGCACTAGACAGTCTAGCACAGATACGCAGTATTTT,CASTRQSSTDTQYF,NA,NA,TRBJ2-3,TRBV5-1
TGTGCCAGCAGTTTAGGGGTTCCGGGAGGACTGTTTTTT,CASSLGVPGGLFF,NA,NA,TRBJ1-4,TRBV28
TGTGCCAGCAGCGCCCGACTAGCGGGAACGATCTCCTACAATGAGCAGTTCTTC,CASSARLAGTISYNEQFF,NA,TRBD2,TRBJ2-1,TRBV9
TGCGCCAGCAGCCAAGACAGGGGGACAGGGGGAAACTTT,CASSQDRGTGGNF,NA,TRBD1,TRBJ1-1,TRBV4-1
TGTGCCAGCAGATCGGGGGGGAGAGATACGCAGTATTTT,CASRSGGRDTQYF,NA,TRBD2,TRBJ2-3,TRBV6-5
TGCGCCAGCAGCTCCAATTGGGGGCACTACGAGCAGTACTTC,CASSSNWGHYEQYF,NA,NA,TRBJ2-7,TRBV5-1
TGTGCCAGCTCAAATCGGGCGGGAGGTGGTGAGACCCAGTACTTC,CASSNRAGGGETQYF,NA,TRBD2,TRBJ2-5,TRBV6-5
TGTGCCAGCAGCCTAACTGACAGCTACGAGCAGTACTTC,CASSLTDSYEQYF,NA,NA,TRBJ2-7,TRBV5-5
TGTGCCAGCAGCGACCGGTACACAGATACGCAGTATTTT,CASSDRYTDTQYF,NA,NA,TRBJ2-3,TRBV9
TGTGCCAGCAGTGAAGCGCTTACCTGGGGGGATTCCTACGAGCAGTACTTC,CASSEALTWGDSYEQYF,NA,NA,TRBJ2-7,TRBV2
TGTGCTAGTGCCCTTGGCAGGGATGAAGCTTTCTTT,CASALGRDEAFF,NA,NA,TRBJ1-1,TRBV12-5
TGTGCCAGCAGTTACTCGAGCGAGCAGTACTTC,CASSYSSEQYF,few,NA,TRBJ2-7,TRBV6-5
TGTGCCAGCAGCATCGGGACAGCTGGCTACACCTTC,CASSIGTAGYTF,NA,TRBD1,TRBJ1-2,TRBV5-6
TGTGCCAGCAGCTTGGGACTGAGTAGCAGTGGTGGGGAGCTGTTTTTT,CASSLGLSSSGGELFF,NA,NA,TRBJ2-2,TRBV5-8
TGTGCCAGCAGCTCTCCAGGGGATGAAAAACTGTTTTTT,CASSSPGDEKLFF,NA,NA,TRBJ1-4,TRBV7-2
TGTGCCAGCAGATCACTAGCGGGGTCCCTAGGGTACAATGAGCAGTTCTTC,CASRSLAGSLGYNEQFF,NA,TRBD2,TRBJ2-1,TRBV27
TGTGCCAGCAGTCTCCAGACAGGTACTTACAATGAGCAGTTCTTC,CASSLQTGTYNEQFF,once,NA,TRBJ2-1,TRBV27
TGTGCCAGCAGTGAGAGGACTAGTTCCTCTGGGGCCAACGTCCTGACTTTC,CASSERTSSSGANVLTF,few,TRBD2,TRBJ2-6,TRBV6-1
TGTGCCAGCAGTTACCCCGACAGGACCGGGGAGCTGTTTTTT,CASSYPDRTGELFF,NA,NA,TRBJ2-2,TRBV6-5
TGTGCCAGCAGCTTGGACAGGTGGAACACTGAAGCTTTCTTT,CASSLDRWNTEAFF,NA,NA,TRBJ1-1,TRBV5-5
TGTGCCAGCAGCCAAGAGAACAGGGTTTTCGGAAAAGAGACCCAGTACTTC,CASSQENRVFGKETQYF,NA,NA,TRBJ2-5,TRBV14
TGTGCCAGCAGTTTAGGTCTAGCGGGAGTCACAGATACGCAGTATTTT,CASSLGLAGVTDTQYF,NA,TRBD2,TRBJ2-3,TRBV27
TGTGCCTGGAGTGTACAGGTGTCTGGAAACACCATATATTTT,CAWSVQVSGNTIYF,NA,NA,TRBJ1-3,TRBV30
TGTGCCAGTAGTACAGCCCCAGTTCCCGCGTTGCGGGTCTACCAAGAGACCCAGTACTTC,CASSTAPVPALRVYQETQYF,NA,NA,TRBJ2-5,TRBV19
TGTGCCAGCAGGATGGACGGGGATCAGCCCCAGCATTTT,CASRMDGDQPQHF,NA,NA,TRBJ1-5,TRBV2
TGTGCCATCAGGTTACAGGGTACCGGGGAGCTGTTTTTT,CAIRLQGTGELFF,NA,NA,TRBJ2-2,TRBV10-3
TGTGCCAGCAGCCCGCGGACTAGCGGGGTTGGATTGAATGAGCAGTTCTTC,CASSPRTSGVGLNEQFF,NA,TRBD2,TRBJ2-1,TRBV9
TGCGCCAGCAGCCAAGAGATCGCCAGTGAGCAGTTCTTC,CASSQEIASEQFF,NA,NA,TRBJ2-1,TRBV4-1